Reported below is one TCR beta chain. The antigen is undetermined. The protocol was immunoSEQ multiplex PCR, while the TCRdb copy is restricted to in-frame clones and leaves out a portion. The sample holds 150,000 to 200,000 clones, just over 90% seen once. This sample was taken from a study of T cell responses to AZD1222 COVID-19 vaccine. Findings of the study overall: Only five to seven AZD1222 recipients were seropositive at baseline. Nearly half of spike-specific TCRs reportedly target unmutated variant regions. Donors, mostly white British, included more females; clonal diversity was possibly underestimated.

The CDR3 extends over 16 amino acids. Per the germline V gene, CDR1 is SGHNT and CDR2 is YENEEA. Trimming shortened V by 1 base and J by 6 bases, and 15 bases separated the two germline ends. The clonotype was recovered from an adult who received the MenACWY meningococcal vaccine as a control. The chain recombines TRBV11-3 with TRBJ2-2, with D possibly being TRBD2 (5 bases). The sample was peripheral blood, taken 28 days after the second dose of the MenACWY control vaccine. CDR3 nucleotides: TGTGCCAGCAGCTTAGTAAGGGTCGGGGTGCCCGGGGAGCTGTTTTTT. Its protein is CASSLVRVGVPGELFF.